This T cell receptor beta chain was profiled in a study of cytomegalovirus exposure and HLA in healthy donors. Details on this clone: No antigen is known for it.

Whole-study findings and limits: A later analysis found first-cohort TCR clusters tended to co-occur in the 90 to 150 validation repertoires. Across donors, most TCRs were seen rarely, yet some public ones were widespread.

Profiling relied on immunoSEQ multiplex PCR, and the TCRdb table lists in-frame clones only, not all of them. Of 160,000 or so clones in the sample, around nine tenths were seen once. A roughly 120-subject validation cohort, separate from the roughly 670-subject first cohort, supplied the donors. The germline gives CDR1 MGHRA, CDR2 YSYEKL. The CDR3 runs 16 residues. The ends were cut back, 4 bases at V and 3 bases at J, with 15 bases in the middle. Sequenced input: PBMCs. The chain employs TRBV4-1 and TRBJ1-4; weak D call: TRBD1 (6 bases). This clonotype was sampled from a man between 18 and 35 years old in good health and CMV-seronegative. CDR3 nucleotides: TGCGCCAGCAGCCTAAGCTTGGGGGCACCTAATGAAAAACTGTTTTTT. It codes for CASSLSLGAPNEKLFF.